A single sample is the source of the 17 T cell receptor beta chains below, sequenced in a study of blood T cell repertoires in COVID-19. The protocol was immunoSEQ multiplex PCR, while the TCRdb copy is restricted to in-frame clones and leaves out a portion. This repertoire shows approximately 110,000 clones, nearly 85% found once; its top ten account for about 6.6%. Source material: peripheral blood. The receptors were sampled from a woman between 50 and 59 years old with acute or convalescent COVID-19.

This clone was picked up one time. The chain carries TRBV24-1 and TRBJ2-7, with 9 bases matching TRBD1. CDR1 is KGHDR, CDR2 SFDVKD, per germline. V lost 5 bases and J lost 7; bases outside the gene matches: 8. There are 14 residues in the CDR3. The DNA of the CDR3 is TGTGCCACCAGTGTCAAGCGGGACAGGGATGAGCAGTACTTC. Protein product: CATSVKRDRDEQYF.

The chain uses TRBV7-3 and TRBJ1-1, with a possible D match to TRBD1 (6 bases). The CDR3 runs 14 residues. CDR1 and CDR2 from the germline V gene are SGHTA and FQGTGA. The germline V and J ends were trimmed by 3 bases and 4 bases, with 12 bases remaining between them. CDR3 nucleotide sequence: TGTGCCAGCAGCTTGCAGGGGAGGGGCACTGAAGCTTTCTTT. This sequence encodes CASSLQGRGTEAFF.

The chain uses TRBV7-3 and TRBJ2-2, with 7 nucleotides matching TRBD1. The germline CDR1 and CDR2 sequences are SGHTA and FQGTGA. The CDR3 spans 16 residues. Germline trimming cut 0 bases from V and 5 bases from J; bases unmatched to any gene: 6. The CDR3 DNA follows: TGTGCCAGCAGCTTAACTAGACAGGGTGGGACCGGGGAGCTGTTTTTT. Protein: CASSLTRQGGTGELFF.

The rearrangement joins TRBV6-1 to TRBJ1-1; D unclear. The CDR3 covers 15 residues. Germline CDR1 MNHNS, CDR2 SASEGT. V gave up 0 bases and J gave up 6 bases, with 14 bases separating them. CDR3 amino acids: CASSEAATSLPEAFF. CDR3 DNA sequence: TGTGCCAGCAGTGAAGCGGCAACCTCCCTCCCTGAAGCTTTCTTT.

This rearrangement joins TRBV10-1 to TRBJ2-6, with TRBD2 as a possible D gene (5 bases). This CDR3 contains 15 residues. With 9 bases removed from V and 1 base from J, the gap between germline ends came to 13 bases. Per the germline V gene, CDR1 is WNHNN and CDR2 is SYGVQD (reference sequence). CDR3 bases: TGCGCCAGAAAGAGGGTAAGGTCTGGGGCCAACGTCCTGACTTTC. Its protein product is CARKRVRSGANVLTF.

The chain employs TRBV15 and TRBJ2-7; 11 bases fit TRBD1. This CDR3 is built from 18 residues. CDR1 and CDR2 from the germline V gene are LNHNV and YYDKDF (reference sequence). V lost 4 bases and J lost 3; bases outside the gene matches: 14. Here the CDR3 DNA reads TGTGCCACCAGCACCATGGCCGTCTCGGACAGGGGGCTCTACGAGCAGTACTTC. This encodes CATSTMAVSDRGLYEQYF.

The chain links TRBV11-2 to TRBJ1-3, with D possibly being TRBD1 (6 bases). The CDR3 has 16 amino acids. V dropped 5 bases and J dropped 2 bases, with 16 bases sitting between them. Germline CDR1 reads SGHAT; CDR2 reads FQNNGV. The CDR3: CASSPRLRDTGNTIYF. The CDR3 region has the DNA TGTGCCAGCAGCCCTCGTCTACGGGACACTGGAAACACCATATATTTT.

The chain couples TRBV5-1 to TRBJ1-4; D not resolved. The V gene lost 7 bases and the J gene lost 0 bases, with 13 bases spanning the gap. Germline values: CDR1 SGHRS, CDR2 YFSETQ. This CDR3 is 15 amino acids long. The CDR3 sequence is CASRLTGATNEKLFF. CDR3 bases: TGCGCCAGCCGTTTAACGGGTGCAACTAATGAAAAACTGTTTTTT.

J is TRBJ1-2 and V is TRBV2; 8 bases fit TRBD1. The CDR3 runs 13 residues. Losses at the gene ends were 4 bases for V and 7 bases for J; bases not matched to a gene: 5. Germline values: CDR1 SNHLY, CDR2 FYNNEI. The CDR3 spells CASSVQGVGGYTF. DNA of the CDR3: TGTGCCAGCAGTGTACAGGGGGTGGGTGGCTACACCTTC. Filled out from reference TRBV2 and TRBJ1-2, the complete variable domain reads EPEVTQTPSHQVTQMGQEVILRCVPISNHLYFYWYRQILGQKVEFLVSFYNNEISEKSEIFDDQFSVERPDGSNFTLKIRSTKLEDSAMYFCASSVQGVGGYTFGSGTRLTVV.

This chain links TRBV5-1 with TRBJ2-1; TRBD1 agrees at 9 bases. The germline gives CDR1 SGHRS, CDR2 YFSETQ. CDR3 length equals 15 residues. J lost 4 bases, V lost 0 bases, and 2 bases had no gene match. The CDR3 is CASSLEGTGYNEQFF. The CDR3 bases are TGCGCCAGCAGCTTGGAGGGGACAGGGTACAATGAGCAGTTCTTC.

J is TRBJ2-3 and V is TRBV11-2, with 10 bases that match TRBD2. CDR3 length equals 15 residues. Looked up from germline, CDR1 is SGHAT and CDR2 is FQNNGV. The V and J ends lost 1 base and 3 bases, in that order; junction bases with no gene match: 1. Written as DNA, the CDR3 is TGTGCCAGCAGCTTAGCTAGCGGGAGAACAGATACGCAGTATTTT. It specifies CASSLASGRTDTQYF.

This clone was picked up one time. This sequence joins TRBV28 and TRBJ1-5; tentatively, D is TRBD1 (6 bases). CDR1 and CDR2 (germline): MDHEN, SYDVKM. V dropped 5 bases and J dropped 5 bases, with 19 bases sitting between them. CDR3 length: 16 residues. CDR3 sequence (DNA): TGTGCCAGCAGTCCCCGGGACACGGCAAGGGATCAGCCCCAGCATTTT. Translating it yields CASSPRDTARDQPQHF.

V gene TRBV6-2 or TRBV6-3 combines with J gene TRBJ2-1; perhaps TRBD2 as D (5 bases). Per germline, CDR1 MNHEY and CDR2 SVGEGT. Trimming took off 5 bases at V and 5 bases at J, with 13 bases between the two ends. This CDR3 spans 14 amino acids. The CDR3 spells CASSHRRTDNEQFF. CDR3 bases: TGTGCCAGCAGTCACCGAAGGACTGACAATGAGCAGTTCTTC.

The chain combines TRBV5-1 with TRBJ2-7, with D unclear. V was clipped by 2 bases and J by 0 bases, with 9 bases between them. Germline V gene lookup returns CDR1 SGHRS and CDR2 YFSETQ. The CDR3 extends over 14 amino acids. The CDR3 DNA is TGCGCCAGCAGCTTAGCAGCGAGCTCCTACGAGCAGTACTTC. Its protein is CASSLAASSYEQYF.

In its sample, this clone was seen once. J is TRBJ2-3 and V is TRBV10-3; D gene ambiguous. Germline loops: CDR1 ENHRY, CDR2 SYGVKD. Trimming removed 3 bases from V and 3 bases from J, with 19 bases in between. The CDR3 is made up of 17 amino acids. The CDR3 loop is CAISEKVKLGGTDTQYF. The CDR3 nucleotides read TGTGCCATCAGTGAAAAGGTGAAGCTAGGTGGAACAGATACGCAGTATTTT.

There are a few counts of this clone. In DNA, the CDR3 is TGCGCCAGCCAGGGGTTCGGAAACAATGAGCAGTTCTTC. Protein: CASQGFGNNEQFF. This sequence joins TRBV10-2 and TRBJ2-1; D may be TRBD1 (6 bases). The germline gives CDR1 WSHSY, CDR2 SAAADI. The CDR3 length is 13 residues. The V end was cut by 8 bases, the J end by 5 bases, with 13 bases between.

This clone was counted between two and nine times. V usage is TRBV30 and J usage is TRBJ1-2; 7 bases fit TRBD1. The germline gives CDR1 GTSNPN, CDR2 SVGIG (reference sequence). The CDR3 loop spans 17 amino acids. The J segment lost 2 bases and the V segment lost 2 bases, leaving 14 bases of the junction unmatched. The CDR3 DNA sequence: TGTGCCTGGAGTACCACTTTCAACAGGGGCGCGAACTATGGCTACACCTTC. Its translation: CAWSTTFNRGANYGYTF.